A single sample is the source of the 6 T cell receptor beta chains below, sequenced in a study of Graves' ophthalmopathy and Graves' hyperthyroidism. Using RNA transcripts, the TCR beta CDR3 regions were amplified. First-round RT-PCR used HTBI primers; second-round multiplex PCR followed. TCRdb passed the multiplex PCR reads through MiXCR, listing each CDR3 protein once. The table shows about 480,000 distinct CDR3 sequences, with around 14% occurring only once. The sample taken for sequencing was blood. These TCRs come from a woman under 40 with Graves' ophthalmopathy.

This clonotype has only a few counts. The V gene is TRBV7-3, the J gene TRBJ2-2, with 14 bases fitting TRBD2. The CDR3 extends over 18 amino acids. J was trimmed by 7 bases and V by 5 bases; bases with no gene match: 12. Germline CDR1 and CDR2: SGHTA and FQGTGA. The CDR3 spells CASSPTGLAGVLGGELFF. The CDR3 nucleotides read TGTGCCAGCAGCCCTACGGGACTAGCGGGAGTATTGGGCGGGGAGCTGTTTTTT.

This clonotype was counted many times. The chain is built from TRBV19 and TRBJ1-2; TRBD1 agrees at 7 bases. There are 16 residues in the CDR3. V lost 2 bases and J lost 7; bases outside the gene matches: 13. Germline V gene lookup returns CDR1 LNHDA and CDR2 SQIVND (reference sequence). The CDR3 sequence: CASSITGTTGSGGYTF. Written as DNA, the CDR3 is TGTGCCAGTAGTATAACTGGAACGACAGGGAGTGGTGGCTACACCTTC.

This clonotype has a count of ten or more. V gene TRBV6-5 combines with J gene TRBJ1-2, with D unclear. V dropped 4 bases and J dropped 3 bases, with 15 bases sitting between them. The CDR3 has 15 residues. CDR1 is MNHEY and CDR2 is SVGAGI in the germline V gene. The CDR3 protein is CASSSSRGNYYGYTF. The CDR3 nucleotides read TGTGCCAGCAGTTCCTCCAGAGGCAATTACTATGGCTACACCTTC.

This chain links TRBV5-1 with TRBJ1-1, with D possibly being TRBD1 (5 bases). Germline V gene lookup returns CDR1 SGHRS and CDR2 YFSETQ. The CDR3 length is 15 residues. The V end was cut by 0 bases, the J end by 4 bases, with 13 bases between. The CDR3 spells CASSLAGAGPTEAFF. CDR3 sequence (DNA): TGCGCCAGCAGCTTGGCCGGGGCGGGGCCCACTGAAGCTTTCTTT.

The CDR3 DNA reads as TGTGCCAGCAGTTCCGCCCAAGGACCGTTCGATCAACAAACCGGGGAGCTGTTTTTT. Translated: CASSSAQGPFDQQTGELFF. The V and J genes are TRBV12-3 or TRBV12-4 and TRBJ2-2; no clear D. The V end lost 4 bases, the J end lost 5 bases, and 26 bases lay between the germline ends. This CDR3 is 19 amino acids long.

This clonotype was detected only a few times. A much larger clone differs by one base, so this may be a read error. DNA of the CDR3: TGTGCCAGCAGTCAGGGGGCAATTTCACACCTCCACTTT. It yields the protein CASSQGAISHLHF. V usage is TRBV28 and J usage is TRBJ1-6, with 8 bases that match TRBD1. CDR1 is MDHEN, CDR2 SYDVKM, per germline. The length of the CDR3 is 13 residues.